This T cell receptor (beta chain) originates from a study of CD8 T cells in Susac syndrome. The RNA input was about 0.45 to 1 ug, and it was reverse transcribed with random hexamers. TCRdb reanalysed the immunoSEQ multiplex PCR reads using MiXCR and keeps one entry per CDR3 protein. The sample has about 27,000 distinct CDR3 sequences, 94% seen once; the top ten hold 0.27%. Material: CD8+ T cells from PBMCs. This TCR was sampled from a human donor in good health.

The CDR3 DNA is TGTGCCAGCAGCTCAGGGGGTGGCGATGAGCAGTTCTTC. Translated, it gives CASSSGGGDEQFF. V usage is TRBV5-4 and J usage is TRBJ2-1, with 7 bases lining up with TRBD1. Germline assignment: CDR1 SGHNT and CDR2 YYREEE (reference sequence). The trim removed 3 bases at V and 8 bases at J, leaving 5 bases unmatched. The CDR3 is made up of 13 amino acids.